Listed below are T cell receptor beta chains from one sample, sequenced in a study of T cells in Graves' hyperthyroidism and ophthalmopathy. A single record per CDR3 protein comes from TCRdb applying MiXCR to the multiplex PCR reads. The data hold about 840,000 distinct CDR3 sequences, with over 35% observed a single time. The sample was blood. Receptors originate from a man aged 18 to 30 with Graves' hyperthyroidism. CDR3s include the opening cysteine and the closing phenylalanine or tryptophan. D genes are given only for firm matches. Clone size appears in some rows only: once, few, many, or a class for an expanded clone.

abundance	d_gene	v_gene	j_gene	CDR3nt	CDR3aa
NA	NA	TRBV20-1	TRBJ2-7	TGCAGTGCTAAGGAGGGAGCATACGAGCAGTACTTC	CSAKEGAYEQYF
NA	NA	TRBV19	TRBJ1-5	TGTGCCAGTAGACCGGGACACCAAAATCAGCCCCAGCATTTT	CASRPGHQNQPQHF
many	NA	TRBV14	TRBJ2-7	TGTGCCAGCAGCCAAGACTACGAGCAGTACTTC	CASSQDYEQYF
NA	NA	TRBV19	TRBJ1-2	TGTGCCACCAACGCCTGGGGGAACTATGGCTACACCTTC	CATNAWGNYGYTF
NA	NA	TRBV7-2	TRBJ1-5	TGTGCCAGCAGCTTAAAGGAGCGGACCTGGGAGACCCAGCATTTT	CASSLKERTWETQHF
NA	NA	TRBV2	TRBJ1-1	TGTGCCAGCAGTGATATCGGGGGCAACACTGAAGCTTTCTTT	CASSDIGGNTEAFF
NA	NA	TRBV2	TRBJ1-2	TGTGCCAGCAGTACTCCCCGGGACATCGGGGGTGGCTACACCTTC	CASSTPRDIGGGYTF
NA	NA	TRBV7-2	TRBJ1-2	TGTGCCAGCAGCTGGCCGCGCCCGAGGGATTTTGACACCTTC	CASSWPRPRDFDTF
NA	NA	TRBV5-8	TRBJ1-1	TGTGCCAGCACCGCCGAGATGAACACTGAAGCTTTCTTT	CASTAEMNTEAFF
few	TRBD1	TRBV20-1	TRBJ1-1	TGCAGTGCTAGGACAGGGAGGATGAACACTGAAGCTTTCTTT	CSARTGRMNTEAFF
NA	NA	TRBV7-8	TRBJ1-5	TGTGCCAGCAGCGTAGGGGAAACCGGGGAGCCCCAGCATTTT	CASSVGETGEPQHF
NA	NA	TRBV9	TRBJ2-7	TGTGCCAGCAGCGTAGAGGGGGGGCTCTCCTACGAGCAGTACTTC	CASSVEGGLSYEQYF
many	NA	TRBV7-9	TRBJ1-1	TGTGCCAGCAGCCAACCCTACGCGGGGAAGGGAACTGAAGCTTTCTTT	CASSQPYAGKGTEAFF
NA	NA	TRBV6-1	TRBJ2-7	TGTGCCAGCAGTGAAAAGAGGGGAGAGGGTTACGAGCAGTACTTC	CASSEKRGEGYEQYF
few	NA	TRBV9	TRBJ2-5	TGTGCCAGCGCATCCGGGGAGACCCAGTACTTC	CASASGETQYF
many	NA	TRBV5-6	TRBJ1-1	TGTGCCAGCAGCTCCGACACCGCGAACACTGAAGCTTTCTTT	CASSSDTANTEAFF
NA	TRBD1	TRBV18	TRBJ1-1	TGTGCCAGCTCACCAACACAGGGGGCAAACCTGAACACTGAAGCTTTCTTT	CASSPTQGANLNTEAFF
NA	NA	TRBV10-3	TRBJ2-7	TGTGCCATCAGTTACCGCTACGAGCAGTACTTC	CAISYRYEQYF
few	TRBD1	TRBV29-1	TRBJ2-7	TGCAGCGTTGCGCCCCAGGGGGCCCTCGGGGGCGAGCAGTACTTC	CSVAPQGALGGEQYF
NA	NA	TRBV28	TRBJ2-7	TGTGCCAGCAGGCCCGACAATTCCTACGAGCAGTACTTC	CASRPDNSYEQYF
many	NA	TRBV7-2	TRBJ2-5	TGTGCCAGCAGAGCTACAGGGCAAGAGACCCAGTACTTC	CASRATGQETQYF
few	NA	TRBV7-2	TRBJ2-7	TGTGCCAGCAGCTTTACCGGGACGGCTTACGAGCAGTACTTC	CASSFTGTAYEQYF
NA	NA	TRBV20-1	TRBJ2-7	TGCAGTGCTAGGAACGTCTACGAGCAGTACTTC	CSARNVYEQYF
NA	NA	TRBV10-3	TRBJ2-3	TGTGCCATCAGGGGAGACATTACGCAGTATTTT	CAIRGDITQYF
few	TRBD2	TRBV6-5	TRBJ2-5	TGTGCCAGCCGAGCGGGAGAGGGGGAGACCCAGTACTTC	CASRAGEGETQYF
NA	TRBD1	TRBV4-1	TRBJ2-5	TGCGCCAGCAGCCAGGCCGGGACAGTCCAAGAGACCCAGTACTTC	CASSQAGTVQETQYF
NA	TRBD1	TRBV7-2	TRBJ1-2	TGTGCCAGCAGCTCGCCGACAGGGACGGAGGATGGCTACACCTTC	CASSSPTGTEDGYTF
NA	NA	TRBV5-6	TRBJ1-2	TGTGCCAGCAGCATAAGGGGGGCGCGGGGCTACACCTTC	CASSIRGARGYTF
few	NA	TRBV7-9	TRBJ2-7	TGTGCCAGCAGCCCACCCCCGTCGACGGCGAGCTCCTACGAGCAGTACTTC	CASSPPPSTASSYEQYF
NA	NA	TRBV10-3	TRBJ1-2	TGTGCCATCAGTTCCCAGGCAGCGGGAGGCTACACCTTC	CAISSQAAGGYTF
many	NA	TRBV20-1	TRBJ1-2	TGCAGTGCGGACGCTACCTCCTTCTACTATGGCTACACCTTC	CSADATSFYYGYTF
many	NA	TRBV7-8	TRBJ1-6	TGTGCCAGCAGCCCATACCTTGGGTATAATTCACCCCTCCACTTT	CASSPYLGYNSPLHF
NA	NA	TRBV30	TRBJ2-7	TGTGCCTGGAGTATACTAGGGGACTACGAGCAGTACTTC	CAWSILGDYEQYF
few	NA	TRBV4-1	TRBJ2-7	TGCGCCAGCAGCCAAGGGCCGGGGGCCCACGAGCAGTACTTC	CASSQGPGAHEQYF
NA	NA	TRBV4-3	TRBJ1-1	TGCGCCAGCAGCCAAGAGGAGGGTATGAGCACTGAAGCTTTCTTT	CASSQEEGMSTEAFF
NA	TRBD2	TRBV20-1	TRBJ2-7	TGCAGTGCTAGACCCTCGCGGGAGGCGGCCTACGAGCAGTACTTC	CSARPSREAAYEQYF
many	NA	TRBV10-3	TRBJ1-1	TGTGCCATCAGTGAGTCAAGCACTGAAGCTTTCTTT	CAISESSTEAFF
NA	NA	TRBV7-9	TRBJ1-3	TGTGCCAGCAGCTTAGCCGGCAGACCTATATATTTT	CASSLAGRPIYF
many	NA	TRBV29-1	TRBJ1-1	TGCAGCGAATTCACTGAAGCTTTCTTT	CSEFTEAFF
NA	TRBD1	TRBV10-1	TRBJ1-6	TGCGCCCGGACAGGGGGCAATTCACCCCTCCACTTT	CARTGGNSPLHF
NA	TRBD1	TRBV4-1	TRBJ1-1	TGCGCCAGCAGCCAAGAAGTTAGACAGGGATGGAACACTGAAGCTTTCTTT	CASSQEVRQGWNTEAFF
NA	NA	TRBV10-2	TRBJ1-4	TGCGCCAGCAGTGCCGGAGACAGGCAGATTAATGAAAAACTGTTTTTT	CASSAGDRQINEKLFF